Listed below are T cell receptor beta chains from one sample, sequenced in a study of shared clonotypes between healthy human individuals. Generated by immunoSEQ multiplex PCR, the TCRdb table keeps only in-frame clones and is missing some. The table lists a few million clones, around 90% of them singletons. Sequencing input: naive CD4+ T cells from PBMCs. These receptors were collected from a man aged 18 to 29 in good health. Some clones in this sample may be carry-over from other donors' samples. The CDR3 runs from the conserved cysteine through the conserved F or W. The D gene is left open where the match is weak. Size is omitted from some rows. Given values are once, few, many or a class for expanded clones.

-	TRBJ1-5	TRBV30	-	CAWSVRSGGFSNQPQHF	TGTGCCTGGAGTGTACGATCCGGAGGATTTAGCAATCAGCCCCAGCATTTT
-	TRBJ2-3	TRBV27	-	CASSFYNTADTQYF	TGTGCCAGCAGTTTTTATAACACTGCAGATACGCAGTATTTT
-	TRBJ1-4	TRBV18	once	CASSPLNSRLSNEKLFF	TGTGCCAGCTCACCCCTTAACAGCAGGCTCTCTAATGAAAAACTGTTTTTT
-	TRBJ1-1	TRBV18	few	CASSPLGANTEAFF	TGTGCCAGCTCACCACTGGGAGCGAACACTGAAGCTTTCTTT
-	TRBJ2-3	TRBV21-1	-	CASSYGTSDEFTQYF	TGTGCCAGCAGCTACGGGACTAGCGACGAATTTACGCAGTATTTT
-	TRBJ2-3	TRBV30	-	CAGSGGPWDTQYF	TGTGCCGGTAGTGGCGGCCCTTGGGATACGCAGTATTTT
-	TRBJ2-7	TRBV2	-	CASSLVYEQYF	TGTGCCAGCAGCTTGGTGTACGAGCAGTACTTC
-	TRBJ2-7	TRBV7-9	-	CASSLGERYEQYF	TGTGCCAGCAGCTTAGGAGAGAGATACGAGCAGTACTTC
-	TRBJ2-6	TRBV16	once	CASSQISGANVLTF	TGTGCCAGCAGCCAAATTTCTGGGGCCAACGTCCTGACTTTC
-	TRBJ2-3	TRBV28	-	CASRVTDTQYF	TGTGCCAGCAGGGTTACAGATACGCAGTATTTT
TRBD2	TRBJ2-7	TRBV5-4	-	CASSPLAGQNYEQYF	TGTGCCAGCAGCCCCCTAGCGGGACAAAACTACGAGCAGTACTTC
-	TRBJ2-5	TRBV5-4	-	CASSSPRGDIQETQYF	TGTGCCAGCAGCTCCCCCCGGGGCGATATACAAGAGACCCAGTACTTC
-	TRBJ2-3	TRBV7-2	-	CASSPVPGSSTDTQYF	TGTGCCAGCAGCCCCGTCCCGGGTTCCAGCACAGATACGCAGTATTTT
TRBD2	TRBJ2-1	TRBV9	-	CASSSSGRALVDEQFF	TGTGCCAGCAGCAGTAGCGGGAGGGCCCTCGTGGATGAGCAGTTCTTC
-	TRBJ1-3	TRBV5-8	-	CASSLAWSGNTIYF	TGTGCCAGCAGCTTGGCCTGGAGTGGAAACACCATATATTTT
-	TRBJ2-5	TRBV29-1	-	CSSQGEATETQYF	TGCAGCTCACAGGGTGAAGCAACGGAGACCCAGTACTTC
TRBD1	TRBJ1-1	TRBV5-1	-	CASSQGQGGTEAFF	TGCGCCAGCAGCCAGGGACAGGGAGGGACTGAAGCTTTCTTT
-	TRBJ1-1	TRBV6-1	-	CASSEFSRVNTEAFF	TGTGCCAGCAGTGAATTCTCAAGGGTAAACACTGAAGCTTTCTTT
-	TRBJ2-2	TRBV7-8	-	CASSATWMAGELFF	TGTGCCAGCAGCGCTACATGGATGGCCGGGGAGCTGTTTTTT
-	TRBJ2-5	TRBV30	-	CASDFPQETQYF	TGTGCCTCCGATTTTCCCCAAGAGACCCAGTACTTC
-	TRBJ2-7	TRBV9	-	CASSVEGTGRYEQYF	TGTGCCAGCAGCGTAGAAGGAACAGGGCGCTACGAGCAGTACTTC
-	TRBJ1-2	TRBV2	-	CASCKILADNYGYTF	TGTGCCAGCTGTAAAATACTGGCGGATAACTATGGCTACACCTTC
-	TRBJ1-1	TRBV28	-	CASIGIGTEAFF	TGTGCCAGCATCGGTATCGGGACTGAAGCTTTCTTT
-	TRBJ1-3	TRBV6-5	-	CASSWHGTSGNTIYF	TGTGCCAGCAGTTGGCACGGTACCTCTGGAAACACCATATATTTT
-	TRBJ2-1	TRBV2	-	CASEPGRGNEQFF	TGTGCCAGCGAGCCGGGGAGGGGGAATGAGCAGTTCTTC
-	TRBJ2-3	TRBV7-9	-	CASSLSPRGPSTDTQYF	TGTGCCAGCAGCTTGTCCCCCCGTGGTCCTAGCACAGATACGCAGTATTTT
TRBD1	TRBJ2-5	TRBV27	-	CASSTRFRDSQETQYF	TGTGCCAGCAGTACCCGATTCCGGGACAGCCAAGAGACCCAGTACTTC
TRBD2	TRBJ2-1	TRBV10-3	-	CAIRTGGGRNEQFF	TGTGCCATCAGAACGGGAGGAGGTAGAAATGAGCAGTTCTTC
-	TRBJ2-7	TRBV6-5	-	CASRDREGGYEQYF	TGTGCCAGCAGAGACAGGGAGGGCGGGTACGAGCAGTACTTC
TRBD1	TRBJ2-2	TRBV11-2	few	CASSLQGAGTGELFF	TGTGCCAGCAGCCTCCAGGGGGCGGGCACCGGGGAGCTGTTTTTT
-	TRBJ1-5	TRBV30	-	CAWSPTGNQPQHF	TGTGCCTGGAGTCCTACAGGGAACCAGCCCCAGCATTTT
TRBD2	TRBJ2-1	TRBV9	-	CASSVEPAGGGNEQFF	TGTGCCAGCAGCGTAGAGCCAGCGGGAGGAGGGAATGAGCAGTTCTTC
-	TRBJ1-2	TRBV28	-	CASSTTFNYGYTF	TGTGCCAGCAGTACCACATTCAACTATGGCTACACCTTC
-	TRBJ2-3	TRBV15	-	CATSRVYQVDTQYF	TGTGCCACCAGCAGAGTATACCAAGTAGATACGCAGTATTTT
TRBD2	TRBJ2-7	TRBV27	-	CASRRAGDYEQYF	TGTGCCAGCAGGAGAGCGGGAGACTACGAGCAGTACTTC